The sequence of this T cell receptor beta chain was determined in a study of blood T cell repertoires in COVID-19. Across the whole study: From T cells, B-cell-depleted T cells, or PBMCs came the material, which was cDNA or gDNA.

This CDR3 is 13 amino acids long. CDR1 and CDR2 (germline): SGHAT, FQNNGV. The V end was cut by 1 base, the J end by 10 bases, with 13 bases between. Using immunoSEQ multiplex PCR, the repertoire was profiled, and TCRdb retains in-frame clones only, with some absent. The sample includes more than 40,000 clones, approximately 84% of them seen just once. This chain joins TRBV11-2 and TRBJ1-1; D uncertain. This TCR derives from a man aged 50 to 59 with acute or convalescent COVID-19. Sequencing was carried out using peripheral blood. The DNA for the CDR3 is TGTGCCAGCAGCTTAGCGGGAAGGGTGGGAGCTTTCTTT. It translates to CASSLAGRVGAFF.